Reported below is one T cell receptor (beta chain). Its matching antigen is unknown. The data are from a study of cytomegalovirus exposure and HLA in healthy donors. Whole-study context: When 398 donors were genotyped, about 80% of them were found to fall in the Caucasian-associated ancestry cluster. General study findings and limits: TRBV6-2, TRBV6-3 and some other V segments were excluded as indistinguishable. Sequencing had likely introduced a cluster of highly shared sequence variants as an artifact.

When sampled, the donors appeared nominally healthy, though they likely had unrecorded immune exposures. The PCR ran on 60 Vbeta and 13 Jbeta primers. Repertoires were generated with immunoSEQ multiplex PCR, while TCRdb's copy carries only in-frame clones and drops some. The sample lists around 140,000 clones, over 70% occurring once. This CDR3 comprises 16 residues. Germline V gene lookup returns CDR1 ENHRY and CDR2 SYGVKD. V lost 2 bases to trimming and J lost 3 bases; unmatched junction nucleotides: 9. The chain has TRBV10-3 and TRBJ1-1, with 7 bases aligning to TRBD1. The specimen sequenced was PBMCs. The TCR sequence derives from a woman younger than 35 in good health and CMV-seronegative. The CDR3 is CAISERQGRGDTEAFF. CDR3 coding DNA: TGTGCCATCAGTGAGAGACAGGGTAGAGGGGACACTGAAGCTTTCTTT.